One T cell receptor (beta chain) is described in this entry. The data belong to a study of blood T cell repertoires in COVID-19. The repertoire was sequenced with immunoSEQ multiplex PCR; TCRdb's copy has only in-frame clones and lacks some. This table holds nearly 250,000 clones, about 89% found once. This receptor was obtained from a woman aged 55-70 years who had recovered from COVID-19. Input material: peripheral blood.

The CDR3 here is CASSVSGGAPGELFF. CDR3 DNA: TGTGCCAGCAGCGTAAGCGGGGGGGCCCCCGGGGAGCTGTTTTTT. The chain uses TRBV7-2 and TRBJ2-2, with TRBD2 matching over 10 bases. The junction had 6 bases not matched to a gene; V was cut back by 5 bases and J by 6 bases. Germline V gene lookup returns CDR1 SGHTA and CDR2 FQGNSA. The CDR3 is 15 amino acids.